The entry below describes one TCR beta chain. The data were obtained in a study of blood T cell repertoires in COVID-19. There are 13 residues in the CDR3. V was clipped by 3 bases and J by 2 bases, with 8 bases between them. Germline V gene lookup returns CDR1 KGHSH and CDR2 LQKENI. The repertoire was sequenced with immunoSEQ multiplex PCR; TCRdb's copy has only in-frame clones and lacks some. Counted here are under 150,000 clones, under 85% occurring once; the ten biggest clones make up around 8.7%. The chain has TRBV18 and TRBJ2-7; D is possibly TRBD2 (5 bases). The sequenced sample consisted of peripheral blood. This clonotype originated in a man in his fifties with active or convalescent COVID-19. In DNA, the CDR3 is TGTGCCAGCTCACCGGACTTCCCCTACGAGCAGTACTTC. Amino acids: CASSPDFPYEQYF.